A selection of T cell receptor beta chains follows, all from one sample in a study of blood T cell repertoires in COVID-19. Assay: immunoSEQ multiplex PCR; the TCRdb copy retains only in-frame clones and omits some. In the table there are roughly 230,000 clones, more than 80% of which are singletons. The sequenced sample consisted of peripheral blood. These receptor sequences come from a human donor in a cohort sampled during active COVID-19. CDR3s include the opening cysteine and the closing phenylalanine or tryptophan. D genes are given only for firm matches. Not all rows give a size; the values are once, few, many and, for expanded clones, a class.

TRBD1	TRBV10-3	NA	TRBJ2-6	CAISEPIPGQRIISSGANVLTF	TGTGCCATCAGTGAGCCCATCCCGGGACAGAGAATTATAAGCTCTGGGGCCAACGTCCTGACTTTC
NA	TRBV27	few	TRBJ1-4	CASSPPPPAGTKLFF	TGTGCCAGCAGTCCTCCTCCGCCCGCCGGGACTAAACTGTTTTTT
TRBD2	TRBV7-2	NA	TRBJ2-3	CASSPAGDVADTQYF	TGTGCCAGCAGCCCAGCGGGAGATGTCGCAGATACGCAGTATTTT
TRBD1	TRBV19	NA	TRBJ2-1	CASSRGQGAGEQFF	TGTGCCAGTAGTCGGGGGCAGGGGGCTGGTGAGCAGTTCTTC
NA	TRBV7-2	NA	TRBJ1-1	CASSLAPGAFKNTEAFF	TGTGCCAGCAGCTTAGCGCCAGGCGCCTTTAAGAACACTGAAGCTTTCTTT
TRBD2	TRBV5-4	few	TRBJ2-5	CASSLGRAEETQYF	TGTGCCAGCAGCCTGGGGAGGGCGGAAGAGACCCAGTACTTC
NA	TRBV25-1	NA	TRBJ2-7	CASLSWGAYEQYF	TGTGCCAGCCTATCGTGGGGGGCCTACGAGCAGTACTTC
TRBD1	TRBV5-4	NA	TRBJ2-4	CASSPQGLTGMSKNIQYF	TGTGCCAGCAGCCCGCAGGGGTTGACAGGGATGTCCAAAAACATTCAGTACTTC
TRBD1	TRBV19	NA	TRBJ1-5	CASQHPDRVNQPQHF	TGTGCCAGTCAGCACCCGGACAGGGTCAATCAGCCCCAGCATTTT
NA	TRBV18	NA	TRBJ1-3	CASSPFEEKGNTIYF	TGTGCCAGCTCACCTTTTGAAGAGAAAGGAAACACCATATATTTT